The 15 T cell receptor beta chains listed next were all sequenced from one sample in a study of blood T cell repertoires in COVID-19. This table comes from immunoSEQ multiplex PCR, and its TCRdb copy is limited to in-frame clones, with some not included. The data show 95,000 to 150,000 clones, with roughly 85% seen just once and 3.5% to 5% held by the top ten. The sequenced material came from peripheral blood. The receptors originated from a man between 35 and 55 years old with acute or convalescent COVID-19.

V and J are TRBV7-8 and TRBJ1-2; D is possibly TRBD1 (6 bases). Germline assignment: CDR1 SGHVS and CDR2 FQNEAQ. Trimming cost V 4 bases and J 5 bases, with 11 bases left between them. This CDR3 comprises 13 residues. The DNA of the CDR3 is TGTGCCAGCAGCTCGGACAGAAGATATGGCTACACCTTC. This codes for CASSSDRRYGYTF. The full variable domain, rest sourced from reference TRBV7-8 and TRBJ1-2, is GAGVSQSPRYKVAKRGQDVALRCDPISGHVSLFWYQQALGQGPEFLTYFQNEAQLDKSGLPSDRFFAERPEGSVSTLKIQRTQQEDSAVYLCASSSDRRYGYTFGSGTRLTVV.

This sequence joins TRBV30 and TRBJ2-5; 9 nucleotides line up with TRBD1. This CDR3 is built from 16 residues. The V gene's germline CDR1 is GTSNPN and CDR2 SVGIG (reference sequence). The trim removed 3 bases at V and 5 bases at J, leaving 13 bases unmatched. DNA of the CDR3: TGTGCCTGGAGGTTGCCCAGCCGACAGGGGGGGGAGACCCAGTACTTC. Amino acids: CAWRLPSRQGGETQYF.

The V gene is TRBV19, the J gene TRBJ2-2, with 10 bases matching TRBD1. V trimming: 3 bases; J trimming: 2 bases; junction bases outside the gene matches: 3. The CDR3 consists of 16 residues. CDR1 and CDR2 (germline): LNHDA, SQIVND (reference sequence). This chain's CDR3 is CASSIRTGGNTGELFF. The CDR3 DNA reads as TGTGCCAGTAGTATTAGGACAGGGGGAAACACCGGGGAGCTGTTTTTT.

V gene TRBV6-1 combines with J gene TRBJ1-3; TRBD1 matches 7 bases. Per the germline V gene, CDR1 is MNHNS and CDR2 is SASEGT. This CDR3 comprises 16 residues. V was clipped by 2 bases and J by 4 bases; unmatched bases: 8. Here the CDR3 DNA reads TGTGCCAGCAGTGAAAAGCCGCCAGGGGGAGGAAACACCATATATTTT. Its translation is CASSEKPPGGGNTIYF.

This clone appeared once. The chain uses TRBV29-1 and TRBJ1-1; a possible D gene is TRBD1 (5 bases). The CDR3 has 12 residues. The ends were cut back, 7 bases at V and 1 base at J, with 10 bases in the middle. Germline V gives CDR1 SQVTM, CDR2 ANQGSEA. CDR3 sequence reads: CSGGLSNTEAFF. In DNA form, the CDR3 reads TGCAGCGGGGGACTGTCGAACACTGAAGCTTTCTTT.

The sample holds many counts of this clone. The chain recombines TRBV19 with TRBJ1-5; D is perhaps TRBD1 (5 bases). Trimming removed 5 bases from V and 7 bases from J, with 24 bases in between. The CDR3 is 17 residues long. The germline V gene has CDR1 LNHDA and CDR2 SQIVND (reference sequence). The CDR3 bases are TGTGCCAGTAGTTCCGAGCTTTACAGGCTCACCGGGCAGCCCCAGCATTTT. Its translation is CASSSELYRLTGQPQHF.

This rearrangement joins TRBV27 to TRBJ2-7, with 11 bases identical to TRBD2. The CDR3 is 12 amino acids. J gave up 5 bases and V 6 bases, and 0 bases lay outside the gene matches. Germline CDR1 and CDR2: MNHEY and SMNVEV (reference sequence). The CDR3 region is CASRGLADEQYF. CDR3 coding DNA: TGTGCCAGCAGGGGACTAGCGGACGAGCAGTACTTC.

The chain combines TRBV19 with TRBJ1-5, with 7 nucleotides matching TRBD1. CDR1 and CDR2 (germline): LNHDA, SQIVND (reference sequence). The CDR3 totals 15 residues. V lost 3 bases and J lost 6; bases outside the gene matches: 8. This CDR3 is CASSIDRERGQPQHF. DNA for the CDR3: TGTGCCAGTAGTATTGACAGGGAAAGGGGTCAGCCCCAGCATTTT.

This clone has only one observation. The rearrangement joins TRBV25-1 to TRBJ1-1; the D is unclear. Trimming stripped 6 bases from V and 11 bases from J, with 19 bases between. CDR1 is MGHDK and CDR2 is SYGVNS in the germline V gene. This CDR3 is built from 13 residues. Here the CDR3 DNA reads TGTGCCAGCAGCCCGAAAACGAGGGCTAGTGCTTTCTTT. This encodes CASSPKTRASAFF.

The CDR3 loop reads CASSDRAGGTTDTQYF. CDR3 DNA: TGTGCCAGCAGTGATCGAGCGGGGGGGACCACAGATACGCAGTATTTT. The chain carries TRBV6-1 and TRBJ2-3; 10 nucleotides match TRBD2. CDR1 MNHNS and CDR2 SASEGT come from the germline V gene. The V segment lost 3 bases and the J segment 2 bases; nucleotides outside the gene matches: 5. This CDR3 comprises 16 residues.

The chain couples TRBV30 to TRBJ1-5, with TRBD1 matching 11 bases. The CDR3 runs 15 residues. V gave up 3 bases and J gave up 5 bases; unmatched junction bases: 6. Looked up from germline, CDR1 is GTSNPN and CDR2 is SVGIG (reference sequence). Here the CDR3 DNA reads TGTGCCTGGAGCCCGGGACAGGGGGGGGATCAGCCCCAGCATTTT. Translation: CAWSPGQGGDQPQHF.

The CDR3 nucleotides are TGTGCCAGCAGCTTGAGAAGGGGTTTCAACACTGAAGCTTTCTTT. It is translated as CASSLRRGFNTEAFF. The chain uses TRBV7-8 and TRBJ1-1; D is perhaps TRBD1 (5 bases). V gave up 3 bases and J gave up 2 bases, with 13 bases separating them. CDR1 and CDR2 from the germline V gene are SGHVS and FQNEAQ. This CDR3 has 15 amino acids.

This chain connects TRBV30 to TRBJ1-2; D is perhaps TRBD1 (5 bases). V was pared by 4 bases and J by 6 bases, with 15 bases between. CDR3 length: 13 residues. Germline V gene sequence: CDR1 GTSNPN, CDR2 SVGIG (reference sequence). The CDR3 is CAWTPIDRDGYTF. The CDR3 DNA sequence: TGTGCCTGGACCCCCATAGACAGAGATGGCTACACCTTC.

In this sample, this clone turned up a few times. The gene calls are TRBV6-5 and TRBJ2-2, with D unclear. Germline V gene lookup returns CDR1 MNHEY and CDR2 SVGAGI. This CDR3 contains 12 residues. V lost 4 bases, J lost 7 bases, and 7 bases lay in between. This CDR3 is CASSSHVGELFF. CDR3 sequence (DNA): TGTGCCAGCAGTTCACATGTCGGGGAGCTGTTTTTT.

The chain couples TRBV11-2 to TRBJ1-2; 8 bases align to TRBD1. The germline V gene encodes CDR1 SGHAT and CDR2 FQNNGV. After removal of 5 bases from V and 3 bases from J, the junction contained 5 bases not matched to a gene. The CDR3 extends over 14 amino acids. CDR3 nucleotide sequence: TGTGCCAGCAGCAGGACAGGGATCCACTATGGCTACACCTTC. Translation gives CASSRTGIHYGYTF.